This entry features one TCR beta chain sequence. The antigen is not known. Per the germline V gene, CDR1 is MDHEN and CDR2 is SYDVKM. This CDR3 contains 16 residues. Trimming cost V 3 bases and J 6 bases; bases outside gene matches: 13. These data come from a study of early stage breast cancer tumors. Study-wide results and limits: Bulk DNA sequencing of unsorted cells missed chain pairing and markers.

Data came from immunoSEQ multiplex PCR; TCRdb stores just in-frame clones and leaves some out. Among fewer than 80,000 clones listed, around 80% were seen once. Sequencing was carried out using blood. The sequence was obtained from a person aged 40 to 49 with breast cancer. The chain recombines TRBV28 with TRBJ1-2, with TRBD1 identical over 7 bases. The CDR3: CASSFPRGTGANGYTF. Written as DNA, the CDR3 is TGTGCCAGCAGTTTCCCACGCGGCACAGGGGCCAATGGCTACACCTTC.